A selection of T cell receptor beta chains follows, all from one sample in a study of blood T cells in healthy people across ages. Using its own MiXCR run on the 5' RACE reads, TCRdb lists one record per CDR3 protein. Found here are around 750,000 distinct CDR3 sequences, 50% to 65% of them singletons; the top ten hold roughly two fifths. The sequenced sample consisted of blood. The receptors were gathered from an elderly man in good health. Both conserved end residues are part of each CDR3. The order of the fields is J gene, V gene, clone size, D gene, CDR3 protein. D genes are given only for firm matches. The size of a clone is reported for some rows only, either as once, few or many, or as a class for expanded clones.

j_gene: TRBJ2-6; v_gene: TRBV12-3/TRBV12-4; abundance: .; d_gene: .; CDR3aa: CASSPGRTSGANFLTF
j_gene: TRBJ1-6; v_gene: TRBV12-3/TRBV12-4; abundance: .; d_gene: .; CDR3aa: CASSLALGSPLHF
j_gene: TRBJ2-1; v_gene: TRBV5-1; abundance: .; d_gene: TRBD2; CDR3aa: CASSLGGLAGSNEQFF
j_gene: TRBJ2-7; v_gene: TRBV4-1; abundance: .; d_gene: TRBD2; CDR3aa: CASSLGVAGIHSYEQYF
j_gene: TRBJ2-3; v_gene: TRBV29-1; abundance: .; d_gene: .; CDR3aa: CSVVDRTSTDTQYF
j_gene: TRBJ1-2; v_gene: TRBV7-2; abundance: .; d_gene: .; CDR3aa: CASSLASGANYGYTF
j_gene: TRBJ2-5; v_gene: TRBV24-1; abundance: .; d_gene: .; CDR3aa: CATSDRVKETQYF
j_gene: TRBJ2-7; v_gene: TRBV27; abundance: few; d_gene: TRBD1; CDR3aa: CASSPPGQGSHEQYF
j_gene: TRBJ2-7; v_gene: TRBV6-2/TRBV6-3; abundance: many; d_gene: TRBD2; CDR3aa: CASSQPGLAREQYF
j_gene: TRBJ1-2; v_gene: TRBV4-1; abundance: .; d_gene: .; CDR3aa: CASSPLVGAANTF
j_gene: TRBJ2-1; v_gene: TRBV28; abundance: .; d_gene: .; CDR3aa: CASRPPDRYNEQFF
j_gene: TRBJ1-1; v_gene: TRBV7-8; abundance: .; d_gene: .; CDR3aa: CASSLAGDAFF
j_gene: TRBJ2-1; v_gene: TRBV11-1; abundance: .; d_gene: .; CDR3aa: CASSPGLAPYNEQFF
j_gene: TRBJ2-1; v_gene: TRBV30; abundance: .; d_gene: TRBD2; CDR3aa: CAWSSRLGGLAGDNEQFF
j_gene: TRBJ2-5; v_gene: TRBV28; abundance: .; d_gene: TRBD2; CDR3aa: CASTWGGGETQYF
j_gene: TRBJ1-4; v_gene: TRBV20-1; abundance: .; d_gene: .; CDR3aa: CSAGGRTNEKLFF
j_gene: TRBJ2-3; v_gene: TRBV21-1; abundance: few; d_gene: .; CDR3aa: CASSALGSDTQYF
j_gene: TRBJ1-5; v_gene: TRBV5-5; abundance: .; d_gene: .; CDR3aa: CASSSSDSFNQPQHF
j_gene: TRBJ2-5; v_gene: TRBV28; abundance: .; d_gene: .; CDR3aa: CASSFLPGVETQYF
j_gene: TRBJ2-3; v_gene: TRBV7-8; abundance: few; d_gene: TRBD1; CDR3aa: CASSQRQGATDTQYF
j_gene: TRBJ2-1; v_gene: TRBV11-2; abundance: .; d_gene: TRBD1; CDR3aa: CASSAPQRGLYNEQFF
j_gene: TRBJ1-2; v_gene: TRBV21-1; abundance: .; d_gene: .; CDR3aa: CASSTRLKYLGYTF
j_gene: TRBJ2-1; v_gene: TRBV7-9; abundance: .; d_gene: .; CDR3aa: CASSLWGSIGNEQFF
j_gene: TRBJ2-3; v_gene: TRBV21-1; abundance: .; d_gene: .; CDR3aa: CASSSFTRGDRHRDAYF
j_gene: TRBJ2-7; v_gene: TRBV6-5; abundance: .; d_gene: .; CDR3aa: CASRKDVDYEQYF
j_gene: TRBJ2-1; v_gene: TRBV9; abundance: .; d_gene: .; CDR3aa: CASSVAWGEQFF
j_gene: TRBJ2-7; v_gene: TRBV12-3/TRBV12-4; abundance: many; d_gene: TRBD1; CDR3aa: CASSPGQGKGYEQYF
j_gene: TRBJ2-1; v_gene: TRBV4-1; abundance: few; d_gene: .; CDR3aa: CASSQIGRRANEQFF
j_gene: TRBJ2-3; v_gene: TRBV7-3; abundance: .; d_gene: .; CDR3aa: CASSPGSGGRGVDTQYF
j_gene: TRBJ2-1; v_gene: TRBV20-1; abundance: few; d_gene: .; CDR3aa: CSASTGPGNEQFF
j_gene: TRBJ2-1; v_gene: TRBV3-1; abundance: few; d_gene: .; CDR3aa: CASSPRFSARGDNEQFF
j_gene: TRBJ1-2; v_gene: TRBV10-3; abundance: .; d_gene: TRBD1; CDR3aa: CAIRTGTGYGYTF
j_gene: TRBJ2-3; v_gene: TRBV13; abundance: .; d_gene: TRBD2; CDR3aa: CASSRGLAGPSRHRYAYF
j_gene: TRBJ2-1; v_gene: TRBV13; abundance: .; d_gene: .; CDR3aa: CASSGRIDEQFF
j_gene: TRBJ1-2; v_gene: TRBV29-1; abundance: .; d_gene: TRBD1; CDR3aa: CSAQTGRGGYTF
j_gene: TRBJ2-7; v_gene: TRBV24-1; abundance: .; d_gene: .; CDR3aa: CATSDSGQYEQYF
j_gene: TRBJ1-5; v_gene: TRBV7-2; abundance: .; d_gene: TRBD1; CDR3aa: CASSPGQPLEPQHF
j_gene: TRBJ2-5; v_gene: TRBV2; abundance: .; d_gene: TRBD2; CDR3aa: CASERDRETQYF
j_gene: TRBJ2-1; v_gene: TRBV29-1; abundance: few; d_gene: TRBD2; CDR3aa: CSVRREGPNEQFF
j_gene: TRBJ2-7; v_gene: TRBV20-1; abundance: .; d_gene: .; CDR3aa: CSARPPTGAGEQYF
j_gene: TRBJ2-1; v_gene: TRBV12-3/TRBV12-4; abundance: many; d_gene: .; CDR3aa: CASSTRRYNEQFF
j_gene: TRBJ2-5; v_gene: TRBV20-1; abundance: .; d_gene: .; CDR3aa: CSASGTQETQYF
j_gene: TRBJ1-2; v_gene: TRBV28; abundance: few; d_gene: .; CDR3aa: CASSLTRTYTF
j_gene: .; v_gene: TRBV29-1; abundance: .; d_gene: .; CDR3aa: CSVGPNTGSVQTQYF
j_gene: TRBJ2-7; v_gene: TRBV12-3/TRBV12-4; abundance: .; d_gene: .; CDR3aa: CATSLGRAYEQYF
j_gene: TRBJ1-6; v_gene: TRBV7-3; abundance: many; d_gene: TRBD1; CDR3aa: CASSLMGTGNSPLHF
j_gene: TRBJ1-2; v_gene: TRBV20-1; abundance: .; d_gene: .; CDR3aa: CSARSPGAKDYGYTF
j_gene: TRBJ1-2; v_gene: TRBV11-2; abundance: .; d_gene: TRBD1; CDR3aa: CASSSIGRDSNFNYGYTF
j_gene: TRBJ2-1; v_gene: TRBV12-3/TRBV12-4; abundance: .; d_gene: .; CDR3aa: CASSWAINPYNEQFF
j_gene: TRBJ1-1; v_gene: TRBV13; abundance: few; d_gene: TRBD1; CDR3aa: CASSDRDRRNTEAFF